Listed below are T cell receptor beta chains from one sample, sequenced in a study of shared clonotypes between healthy human individuals. Sequencing was performed with immunoSEQ multiplex PCR; in TCRdb, only in-frame clones are kept and a portion is missing. Of some 2,100,000 clones listed, approximately 94% are singletons. Sequences were obtained from naive CD4+ T cells sorted from blood. All receptors derive from a man aged 18 to 29 in good health. CDR3s leave out the opening cysteine and the closing phenylalanine or tryptophan. D genes are given only for firm matches.

12,.,TRBV5-1,ASTADGYKETQY
15,TRBD2,TRBV7-2,ASIQTIVSGRPFTQY
15,TRBD1,TRBV19,ASSTSGTGKGGEKLF
13,TRBD1,TRBV18,ASSPHRDSSYEQY
11,.,TRBV14,ASKVGGPGALY
15,TRBD1,TRBV15,ATRGGTGPMTNYGYT
13,.,TRBV29-1,SVEEGTVYDYEQY
11,TRBD2,TRBV30,AWSRGGRNEQY
16,TRBD2,TRBV11-2,ASSLSGRKASGSYEQY
13,TRBD1,TRBV6-5,ASSYWTGVYYEQY
13,.,TRBV5-1,ASSLASQGLDTQY
11,.,TRBV11-2,ASSLQGVEGYT
11,.,TRBV19,ASSDSDLQPQH
12,.,TRBV5-1,ASRRWGEESPLH
10,.,TRBV25-1,ASSEQQVPQY
13,TRBD1,TRBV5-1,ASSLGTGANTEAF
15,TRBD2,TRBV9,ASSVAGGGTSYNEQF
12,.,TRBV10-3,AITSGGGTDTQY
13,TRBD2,TRBV5-6,ASGFSGRDQETQY
12,TRBD1,TRBV28,ASNPPGQGARAF
12,.,TRBV6-5,ASSEGYPNSPLH
10,.,TRBV29-1,SARGSTDTQY
14,.,TRBV4-1,ASSRVVAEFTGELF
12,.,TRBV30,AWSTGQGNQPQH
11,TRBD2,TRBV7-9,ASSYSGINEQF
12,.,TRBV5-1,ASSLPQGGHEQY
14,.,TRBV6-1,ASSVFSTGPNTEAF
13,.,TRBV5-1,ASTGTTENSYGYT
12,TRBD1,TRBV28,ASSFRTGSYEQY
12,.,TRBV6-6,ASSFGEGNQPQH
11,.,TRBV19,ATRTDQSQPQH